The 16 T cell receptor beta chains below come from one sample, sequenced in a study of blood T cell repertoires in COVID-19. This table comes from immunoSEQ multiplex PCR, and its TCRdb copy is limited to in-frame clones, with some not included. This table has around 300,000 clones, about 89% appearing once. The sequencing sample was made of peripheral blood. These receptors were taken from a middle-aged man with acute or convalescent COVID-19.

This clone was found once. CDR3 loop: CASMQTSGGTYEQYF. The CDR3 DNA sequence: TGTGCCAGCATGCAAACTAGCGGGGGAACCTACGAGCAGTACTTC. The rearrangement links TRBV2 to TRBJ2-7, with TRBD2 matching over 11 bases. V lost 7 bases, J lost 2 bases, and 7 bases stayed unmatched. The length of the CDR3 is 15 residues. The germline gives CDR1 SNHLY, CDR2 FYNNEI.

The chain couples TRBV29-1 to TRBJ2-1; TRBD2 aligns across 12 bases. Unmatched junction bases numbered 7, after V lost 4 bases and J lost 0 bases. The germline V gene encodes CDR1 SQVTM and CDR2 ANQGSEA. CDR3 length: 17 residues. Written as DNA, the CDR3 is TGCAGCGTTGTGCTAGCGGGGGGGCGGACCTCCTACAATGAGCAGTTCTTC. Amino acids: CSVVLAGGRTSYNEQFF.

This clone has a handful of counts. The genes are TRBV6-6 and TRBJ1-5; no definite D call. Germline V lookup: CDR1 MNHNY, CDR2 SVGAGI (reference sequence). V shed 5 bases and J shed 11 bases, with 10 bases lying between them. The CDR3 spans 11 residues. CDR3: CASSPQVAQHF. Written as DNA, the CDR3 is TGTGCCAGCAGTCCTCAGGTGGCCCAGCATTTT.

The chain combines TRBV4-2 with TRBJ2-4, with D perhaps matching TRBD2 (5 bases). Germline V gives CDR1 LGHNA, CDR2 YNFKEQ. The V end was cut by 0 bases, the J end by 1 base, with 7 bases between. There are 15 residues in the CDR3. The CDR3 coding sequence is TGTGCCAGCAGCCAAGAATCGGGGGCCAAAAACATTCAGTACTTC. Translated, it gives CASSQESGAKNIQYF.

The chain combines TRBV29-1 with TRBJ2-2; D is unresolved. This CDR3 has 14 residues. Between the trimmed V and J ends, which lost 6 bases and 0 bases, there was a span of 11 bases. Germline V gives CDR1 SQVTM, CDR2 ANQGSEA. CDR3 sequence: CSVLGLTNTGELFF. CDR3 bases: TGCAGCGTCCTCGGGTTGACGAACACCGGGGAGCTGTTTTTT.

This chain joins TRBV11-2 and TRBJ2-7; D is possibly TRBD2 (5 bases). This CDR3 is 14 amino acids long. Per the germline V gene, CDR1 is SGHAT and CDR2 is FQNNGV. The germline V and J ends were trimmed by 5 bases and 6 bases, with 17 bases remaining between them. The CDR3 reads CASSPGRTRGEQYF. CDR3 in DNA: TGTGCCAGCAGCCCCGGAAGGACCCGGGGCGAGCAGTACTTC.

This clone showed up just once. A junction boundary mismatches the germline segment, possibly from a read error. The CDR3 loop is CASSLTGWASGHEETQYF. The CDR3 DNA follows: TGTGCTAGCAGCTTAACAGGGTGGGCTAGCGGCCACGAGGAGACCCAGTACTTC. The chain carries TRBV7-7 and TRBJ2-5, with a weak D call TRBD2 (7 bases). CDR3 length: 18 residues. CDR1 is SSHAT, CDR2 FNYEAQ, per germline (reference sequence).

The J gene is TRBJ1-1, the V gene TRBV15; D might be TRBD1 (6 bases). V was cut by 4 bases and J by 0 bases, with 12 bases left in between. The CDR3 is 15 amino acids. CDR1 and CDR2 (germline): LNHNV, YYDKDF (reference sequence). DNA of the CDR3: TGTGCCACCAGCAAGGGGGAGGGATTGAACACTGAAGCTTTCTTT. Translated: CATSKGEGLNTEAFF.

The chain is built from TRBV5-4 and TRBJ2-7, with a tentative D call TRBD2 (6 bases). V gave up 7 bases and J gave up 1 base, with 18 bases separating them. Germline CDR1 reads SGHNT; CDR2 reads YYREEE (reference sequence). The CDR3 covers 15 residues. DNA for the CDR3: TGTGCCAGCCAGCCGGGCGGGATCCGTTCCTACGAGCAGTACTTC. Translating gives CASQPGGIRSYEQYF.

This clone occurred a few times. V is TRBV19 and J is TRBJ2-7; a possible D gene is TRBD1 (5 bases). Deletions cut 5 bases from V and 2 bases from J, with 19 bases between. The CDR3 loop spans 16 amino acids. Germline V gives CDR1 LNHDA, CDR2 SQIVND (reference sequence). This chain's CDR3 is CASSAPWGRATYEQYF. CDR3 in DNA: TGTGCCAGTAGTGCCCCCTGGGGCAGGGCGACCTACGAGCAGTACTTC.

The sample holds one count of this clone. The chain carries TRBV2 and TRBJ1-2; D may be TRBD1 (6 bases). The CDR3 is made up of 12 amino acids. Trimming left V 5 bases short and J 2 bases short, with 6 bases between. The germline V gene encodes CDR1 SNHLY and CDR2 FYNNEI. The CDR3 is CASSTGNYGYTF. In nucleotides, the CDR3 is TGTGCCAGCAGTACAGGGAACTATGGCTACACCTTC.

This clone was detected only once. The CDR3 sequence: CASSQGLAGNTDTQYF. The DNA for the CDR3 is TGTGCCAGCAGCCAGGGACTAGCGGGGAACACAGATACGCAGTATTTT. The gene calls are TRBV14 and TRBJ2-3; 13 bases line up with TRBD2. This CDR3 comprises 16 residues. Germline CDR1 is SGHDN and CDR2 is FVKESK. Trimming removed 3 bases from V and 2 bases from J; junction bases left unmatched: 2.

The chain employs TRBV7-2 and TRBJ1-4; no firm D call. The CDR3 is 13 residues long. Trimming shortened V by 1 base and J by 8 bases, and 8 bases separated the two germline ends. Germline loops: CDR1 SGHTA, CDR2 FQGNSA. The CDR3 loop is CASSLGAAEKLFF. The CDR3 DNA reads TGTGCCAGCAGCTTAGGGGCCGCCGAAAAACTGTTTTTT.

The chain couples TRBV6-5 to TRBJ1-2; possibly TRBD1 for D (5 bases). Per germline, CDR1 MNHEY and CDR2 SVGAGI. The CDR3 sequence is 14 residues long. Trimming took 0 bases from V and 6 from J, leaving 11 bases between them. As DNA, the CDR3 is TGTGCCAGCAGTTACTCTTCGTCAGGGAATGGCTACACCTTC. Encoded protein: CASSYSSSGNGYTF.

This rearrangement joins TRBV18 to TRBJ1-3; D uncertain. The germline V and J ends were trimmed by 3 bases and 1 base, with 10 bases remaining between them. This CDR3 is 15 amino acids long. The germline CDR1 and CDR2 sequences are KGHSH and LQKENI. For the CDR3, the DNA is TGTGCCAGCTCACCCCAATCTAGTTCTGGAAACACCATATATTTT. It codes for CASSPQSSSGNTIYF. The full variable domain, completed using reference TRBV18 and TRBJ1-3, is NAGVMQNPRHLVRRRGQEARLRCSPMKGHSHVYWYRQLPEEGLKFMVYLQKENIIDESGMPKERFSAEFPKEGPSILRIQQVVRGDSAAYFCASSPQSSSGNTIYFGEGSWLTVV.

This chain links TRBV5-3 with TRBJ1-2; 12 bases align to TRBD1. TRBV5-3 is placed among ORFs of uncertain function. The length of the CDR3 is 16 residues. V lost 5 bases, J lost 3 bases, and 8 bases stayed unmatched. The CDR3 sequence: CARRNGTGGADYGYTF. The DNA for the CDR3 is TGTGCCAGAAGAAACGGGACAGGGGGCGCCGACTATGGCTACACCTTC.